Below are 24 T cell receptor beta chains sequenced from a single sample in a study of blood T cells in healthy people across ages. Through a sample-barcoded 5' primer and a J-beta primer mix, a second PCR was run for roughly 6 to 11 cycles. A single record per CDR3 protein comes from TCRdb applying MiXCR to the 5' RACE reads. The sample lists roughly 1.9 million distinct CDR3 sequences; roughly 43% were seen once. The specimen sequenced was blood. These receptors all come from a human donor in good health.

The sample holds a few counts of this clonotype. One base away lies a much larger clone, so this may be a sequencing read error. CDR3 nucleotides: TGTGCCAGCAGGGAATACAGGTCTACGAATGAGCAGTTCTTC. Translated, it gives CASREYRSTNEQFF. V gene TRBV6-4 combines with J gene TRBJ2-1, with a tentative D call TRBD1 (5 bases). The germline V gene encodes CDR1 MRHNA and CDR2 SNTAGT. V was shortened by 6 bases and J by 7 bases, with 16 bases between the two germline ends. The CDR3 has 14 residues.

A few counts support this clonotype. This chain uses TRBV20-1 with TRBJ2-5; 11 nucleotides agree with TRBD2. The CDR3 covers 16 residues. CDR1 and CDR2 from the germline V gene are DFQATT and SNEGSKA (reference sequence). J gave up 0 bases and V 7 bases, and 10 bases lay outside the gene matches. Written as DNA, the CDR3 is TGCAGTGTCGACAGGCTAGCGGGGGGAAACCAAGAGACCCAGTACTTC. Protein: CSVDRLAGGNQETQYF.

The V and J genes are TRBV6-2 or TRBV6-3 and TRBJ1-6; D possibly corresponds to TRBD1 (5 bases). The germline V gene encodes CDR1 MNHEY and CDR2 SVGEGT. The CDR3 runs 14 residues. With 8 bases removed from V and 5 bases from J, the gap between germline ends came to 13 bases. The CDR3 coding sequence is TGTGCCAGCCGAGCGGGGGGAAATAATTCACCCCTCCACTTT. It yields the protein CASRAGGNNSPLHF.

This clonotype was recorded a few times. The V call is TRBV7-9, the J call TRBJ1-5; TRBD1 agrees at 7 bases. The V and J ends lost 5 bases and 4 bases, in that order; junction bases with no gene match: 20. In germline, CDR1 is SEHNR, CDR2 FQNEAQ (reference sequence). The CDR3 runs to 19 residues. This CDR3 is CASSPSIKSPGQDNQPQHF. In DNA form, the CDR3 reads TGTGCCAGCAGCCCATCAATTAAGTCCCCTGGACAGGATAATCAGCCCCAGCATTTT.

The genes are TRBV20-1 and TRBJ1-5; a possible D gene is TRBD1 (6 bases). The CDR3 spans 14 residues. CDR1 and CDR2 (germline): DFQATT, SNEGSKA (reference sequence). V was pared by 3 bases and J by 1 base, with 10 bases between. CDR3 DNA sequence: TGCAGTGCTAGTATTCAGGGGAGCAATCAGCCCCAGCATTTT. Protein sequence: CSASIQGSNQPQHF.

The rearrangement uses TRBV15 and TRBJ2-3; no firm D call. This CDR3 has 13 residues. Deletions cut 5 bases from V and 0 bases from J, with 6 bases between. Per germline, CDR1 LNHNV and CDR2 YYDKDF (reference sequence). In DNA, the CDR3 is TGTGCCACCAGCCTTGACAGCACAGATACGCAGTATTTT. It codes for CATSLDSTDTQYF. Full variable domain (remainder filled in from reference TRBV15 and TRBJ2-3): DAMVIQNPRYQVTQFGKPVTLSCSQTLNHNVMYWYQQKSSQAPKLLFHYYDKDFNNEADTPDNFQSRRPNTSFCFLDIRSPGLGDTAMYLCATSLDSTDTQYFGPGTRLTVL.

This rearrangement joins TRBV6-2 or TRBV6-3 to TRBJ2-7; perhaps TRBD1 as D (6 bases). The DNA end lines up better with TRBJ2-5; the J call may be wrong. Germline lookup yields CDR1 MNHEY and CDR2 SVGEGT. This CDR3 is built from 14 residues. CDR3 residues: CASSYGPGQRTQYF. In DNA, the CDR3 is TGTGCCAGCAGTTACGGTCCGGGACAAAGGACCCAGTACTTC.

V usage is TRBV20-1 and J usage is TRBJ2-5, with 16 nucleotides matching TRBD2. V lost 0 bases and J lost 4; bases outside the gene matches: 11. Germline CDR1 is DFQATT and CDR2 is SNEGSKA (reference sequence). The CDR3 is 19 residues long. The CDR3 region has the DNA TGCAGTGCTAGAGATTGGATTGGGACTAGCGGGGGGGCCACAGAGACCCAGTACTTC. Translation: CSARDWIGTSGGATETQYF.

The chain has TRBV11-2 and TRBJ2-5, with 8 bases that match TRBD2. Trimming at V came to 5 bases and at J to 4 bases, leaving 18 bases not matched to a gene. CDR1 is SGHAT, CDR2 FQNNGV, per germline. The CDR3 is made up of 18 amino acids. CDR3 sequence reads: CASSPAPPGGPYRETQYF. The CDR3 nucleotides read TGTGCCAGCAGCCCGGCTCCTCCGGGGGGGCCTTATCGAGAGACCCAGTACTTC.

The V gene is TRBV7-2, the J gene TRBJ2-1; 8 positions match TRBD2. The CDR3 is 14 amino acids. Germline V lookup: CDR1 SGHTA, CDR2 FQGNSA. V shed 3 bases, J shed 6 bases, and the junction held 4 bases outside the gene matches. The CDR3 protein is CASSLGLVANEQFF. Written as DNA, the CDR3 is TGTGCCAGCAGCTTGGGACTAGTAGCCAATGAGCAGTTCTTC.

In its sample, this clonotype was seen a few times. The chain links TRBV7-2 to TRBJ1-2, with a weak D call TRBD1 (5 bases). Per germline, CDR1 SGHTA and CDR2 FQGNSA. The CDR3 is 14 residues long. V was shortened by 2 bases and J by 8 bases, with 15 bases between the two germline ends. The CDR3 loop reads CASSLRGLTGGYTF. CDR3 bases: TGTGCCAGCAGCTTAAGGGGTCTCACGGGCGGCTACACCTTC.

Comment on this clonotype: Relative to the germline gene, one junction end is altered; a read error may explain this. This chain links TRBV10-3 with TRBJ2-5; TRBD2 matches at 8 bases. The CDR3 totals 14 residues. Germline V lookup: CDR1 ENHRY, CDR2 SYGVKD. The CDR3 sequence: CAIRAGGQQGTQYF. CDR3 DNA sequence: TGTGCCATCAGGGCGGGGGGCCAACAAGGGACCCAGTACTTC.

The CDR3 sequence: CASQRQGLNEQYF. DNA for the CDR3: TGCGCCAGTCAGCGACAGGGCTTAAACGAGCAGTACTTC. The chain is built from TRBV5-1 and TRBJ2-7; TRBD1 matches at 7 bases. V lost 8 bases, J lost 5 bases, and 10 bases stayed unmatched. This CDR3 is 13 amino acids long. In germline, CDR1 is SGHRS, CDR2 YFSETQ.

This sequence joins TRBV7-2 and TRBJ1-4; D uncertain. The CDR3 is 14 amino acids. Trimming removed 4 bases at V and 10 bases at J, with 16 bases between. Germline values: CDR1 SGHTA, CDR2 FQGNSA. The CDR3 region has the DNA TGTGCCAGCAGCTACGACACGTCGTGGGGAAAACTGTTTTTT. This codes for CASSYDTSWGKLFF.

The V and J genes are TRBV9 and TRBJ1-5; no firm D call. Trimming shortened V by 0 bases and J by 6 bases, and 10 bases separated the two germline ends. The CDR3 runs to 14 residues. Germline V CDR1 and CDR2: SGDLS, YYNGEE. The CDR3 spells CASSVGDGVQPQHF. In DNA, the CDR3 is TGTGCCAGCAGCGTAGGGGATGGGGTTCAGCCCCAGCATTTT.

This clonotype has just a few counts. V is TRBV3-1 and J is TRBJ2-7; a possible D gene is TRBD1 (5 bases). V dropped 3 bases and J dropped 6 bases, with 9 bases sitting between them. The CDR3 totals 12 residues. The germline V gene encodes CDR1 LGHDT and CDR2 YNNKEL (reference sequence). CDR3 sequence: CASSQERGEQYF. Here the CDR3 DNA reads TGTGCCAGCAGCCAGGAAAGGGGCGAGCAGTACTTC.

The chain uses TRBV7-9 and TRBJ1-4; D not certain. Trimming took 5 bases from V and 8 from J, leaving 9 bases between them. CDR1 is SEHNR, CDR2 FQNEAQ, per germline (reference sequence). The CDR3 has 12 residues. The CDR3 coding sequence is TGTGCCAGCAGCCGAGGCGCGGAAAAACTGTTTTTT. It codes for CASSRGAEKLFF.

A few counts support this clonotype. J is TRBJ2-1 and V is TRBV7-2; D remains ambiguous. Germline V gene data show CDR1 as SGHTA and CDR2 as FQGNSA. The CDR3 is 15 residues long. V lost 6 bases and J lost 0, with 12 bases in between. The CDR3 region has the DNA TGTGCCAGCAGTTTTCGGGTTAGCTCCTACAATGAGCAGTTCTTC. Its translation: CASSFRVSSYNEQFF.

This clonotype showed up just a few times. This rearrangement joins TRBV11-1 to TRBJ1-1, with 11 nucleotides matching TRBD1. V lost 5 bases, J lost 4 bases, and 9 bases stayed unmatched. This CDR3 region has 16 residues. In germline, CDR1 is SGHAT, CDR2 FQDESV (reference sequence). The CDR3 spells CASSPDLGQGGTEAFF. The CDR3 nucleotides read TGTGCCAGCAGCCCAGACCTGGGACAGGGGGGCACTGAAGCTTTCTTT.

The chain is built from TRBV19 and TRBJ2-4; unclear D gene. The germline V gene encodes CDR1 LNHDA and CDR2 SQIVND (reference sequence). V gave up 5 bases and J gave up 4 bases, with 6 bases separating them. This CDR3 has 12 residues. CDR3 residues: CASSSRKNIQYF. As DNA, the CDR3 is TGTGCCAGTAGTTCAAGAAAAAACATTCAGTACTTC.

This sequence joins TRBV28 and TRBJ2-7; 8 bases align to TRBD1. The junction had 11 bases not matched to a gene; V was cut back by 7 bases and J by 6 bases. The CDR3 runs to 14 residues. Germline loops: CDR1 MDHEN, CDR2 SYDVKM. CDR3 DNA: TGTGCCAGCAAATCCCTGGACAGGGTGTCCGAGCAGTACTTC. This sequence encodes CASKSLDRVSEQYF.

The sample holds a few counts of this clonotype. The V call is TRBV7-9, the J call TRBJ2-7; 9 bases fit TRBD1. The ends lost 6 bases at V and 5 bases at J; junction bases unmatched: 11. The CDR3 totals 15 residues. CDR1 and CDR2 from the germline V gene are SEHNR and FQNEAQ (reference sequence). The CDR3 coding sequence is TGTGCCAGCAGACCTAATCCGGGACAGGGTCACGAGCAGTACTTC. Its translation: CASRPNPGQGHEQYF.

This rearrangement joins TRBV12-3 or TRBV12-4 to TRBJ1-5, with 7 nucleotides matching TRBD1. The CDR3 totals 15 residues. V lost 6 bases, J lost 4 bases, and 9 bases stayed unmatched. The CDR3 loop reads CASSWGGTANQPQHF. The CDR3 DNA reads TGTGCCAGCAGCTGGGGCGGGACAGCAAATCAGCCCCAGCATTTT.

In this sample, this clonotype turned up a few times. The V call is TRBV27, the J call TRBJ1-2; D is unclear. V was cut by 4 bases and J by 1 base, with 10 bases left in between. Germline V gene lookup returns CDR1 MNHEY and CDR2 SMNVEV (reference sequence). This CDR3 spans 14 amino acids. The CDR3 loop reads CASSSELHNYGYTF. The DNA for the CDR3 is TGTGCCAGCAGTTCCGAACTTCATAACTATGGCTACACCTTC.